The clone carrying this TCR beta chain was counted a few times. There are 13 residues in the CDR3. Unmatched junction bases numbered 6, after V lost 5 bases and J lost 6 bases. This specimen comes from a study of blood T cells in healthy people across ages. With a J-beta primer mix and a sample-barcoded 5' primer, a second PCR ran roughly 6 to 11 cycles. Each CDR3 protein is one row after TCRdb ran MiXCR on the 5' RACE reads. Among more than 800,000 distinct CDR3 sequences listed, 45% were seen once. The clonotype comes from a woman in her fifties or sixties in good health. The chain carries TRBV12-3 or TRBV12-4 and TRBJ1-1; the match to TRBD1 covers 7 bases. The specimen sequenced was blood. The CDR3 is CASSPRTGSEAFF. The CDR3 bases are TGTGCCAGCAGTCCCCGGACAGGTTCTGAAGCTTTCTTT.